These 24 T cell receptor beta chains originate from one sample sequenced in a study of HIV-infected patients and healthy controls. The repertoire came from unfractionated whole blood and reflected all unsorted peripheral T cells. Alpha and beta constant-region primers primed reverse transcription of about 500 ng RNA. Using multiplexing indices, alpha and beta chain libraries were generated apart by chain-specific third strand synthesis. TCRdb processed the 5' RACE reads anew with MiXCR; each CDR3 protein has one entry. The table records 15,000 to 20,000 distinct CDR3 sequences, roughly 8.9% of them present only once. The sample was blood. These receptors all come from an adult in good health.

The sample holds many counts of this clonotype. V and J are TRBV19 and TRBJ2-5; D might be TRBD1 (7 bases). V lost 3 bases to trimming and J lost 1 base, with 21 bases between them. Germline CDR1 is LNHDA and CDR2 is SQIVND (reference sequence). The CDR3 extends over 18 amino acids. The CDR3 sequence is CASSINIVQGGLQETQYF. The CDR3 DNA reads as TGTGCCAGTAGTATCAACATCGTTCAGGGGGGTCTCCAAGAGACCCAGTACTTC.

This chain links TRBV9 with TRBJ2-2; possible D gene TRBD2, 5 bases. The CDR3 totals 14 residues. V was trimmed by 3 bases and J by 3 bases, leaving 9 bases between them. CDR1 is SGDLS and CDR2 is YYNGEE in the germline V gene. The chain's CDR3 is CASSGAGDTGELFF. DNA of the CDR3: TGTGCCAGCAGCGGTGCGGGTGACACCGGGGAGCTGTTTTTT.

This clonotype was counted at least ten times. The chain combines TRBV12-3 or TRBV12-4 with TRBJ1-6; D unclear. The CDR3 totals 14 residues. V lost 5 bases and J 1 base, leaving 6 bases between the germline ends. The CDR3 DNA sequence: TGTGCCAGCAGTGACGTTTCCTATAATTCACCCCTCCACTTT. Amino acid sequence: CASSDVSYNSPLHF.

This clonotype appeared many times. For the CDR3, the DNA is TGTGCCACCAGTGATTTGTGGAGCAATCAGCCCCAGCATTTT. Amino acids: CATSDLWSNQPQHF. The rearrangement links TRBV24-1 to TRBJ1-5, with D uncertain. With 0 bases removed from V and 1 base from J, the gap between germline ends came to 3 bases. The germline V gene has CDR1 KGHDR and CDR2 SFDVKD. The CDR3 covers 14 residues.

This clonotype is medium-sized in the sample. The genes are TRBV28 and TRBJ2-3, with D unresolved. V gave up 5 bases and J gave up 0 bases, with 9 bases separating them. The CDR3 totals 14 residues. Germline CDR1 MDHEN, CDR2 SYDVKM. The CDR3 protein is CASSPDPSTDTQYF. For the CDR3, the DNA is TGTGCCAGCAGTCCGGACCCGAGCACAGATACGCAGTATTTT.

Ten or more counts support this clonotype. The chain joins TRBV6-5 to TRBJ2-1; no clear D gene. Germline V gene data show CDR1 as MNHEY and CDR2 as SVGAGI. V was shortened by 6 bases and J by 5 bases, with 17 bases between the two germline ends. This CDR3 has 15 residues. DNA for the CDR3: TGTGCCAGCAGACCCCCTGGCCCGATCAACAATGAGCAGTTCTTC. Translation gives CASRPPGPINNEQFF.

This clonotype has ten or more counts. This chain joins TRBV29-1 and TRBJ2-1; possibly TRBD1 for D (5 bases). V gave up 4 bases and J gave up 9 bases, with 13 bases separating them. Germline V CDR1 and CDR2: SQVTM, ANQGSEA. The CDR3 is 12 residues long. The CDR3 nucleotides read TGCAGCGTTGGTAGGGGTGAGTCTGAGCAGTTCTTC. As protein: CSVGRGESEQFF.

This clonotype is judged medium-sized. The V gene is TRBV29-1, the J gene TRBJ2-6; D is uncertain. This CDR3 is built from 12 residues. Germline V gives CDR1 SQVTM, CDR2 ANQGSEA. The V gene lost 7 bases and the J gene lost 0 bases, with 4 bases spanning the gap. The CDR3 nucleotides are TGCAGCGCCGACTCTGGGGCCAACGTCCTGACTTTC. Translation gives CSADSGANVLTF.

Within the sample, this clonotype is medium-sized (0.01 to 0.1%). The V call is TRBV7-2, the J call TRBJ2-5; no reliable D call. Germline CDR1 is SGHTA and CDR2 is FQGNSA. With 5 bases removed from V and 0 bases from J, the gap between germline ends came to 7 bases. The CDR3 has 13 amino acids. The CDR3: CASSLTYQETQYF. CDR3 nucleotides: TGTGCCAGCAGCCTAACGTACCAAGAGACCCAGTACTTC.

The chain recombines TRBV6-5 with TRBJ1-3; 9 positions agree with TRBD1. Per the germline V gene, CDR1 is MNHEY and CDR2 is SVGAGI. Trimming at V came to 0 bases and at J to 1 base, leaving 7 bases not matched to a gene. This CDR3 spans 18 amino acids. This chain's CDR3 is CASSYSRGTGNSGNTIYF. The CDR3 bases are TGTGCCAGCAGTTACTCAAGGGGGACAGGGAATTCTGGAAACACCATATATTTT.

In its sample, this clonotype was seen many times. The V call is TRBV4-1, the J call TRBJ2-7; D is ambiguous. This CDR3 has 13 residues. The V gene's germline CDR1 is MGHRA and CDR2 YSYEKL. Trimming left V 0 bases short and J 6 bases short, with 9 bases between. This CDR3 reads CASSQDPSPEQYF. The CDR3 DNA reads as TGCGCCAGCAGCCAAGACCCCAGCCCCGAGCAGTACTTC.

This clonotype was seen repeatedly, ten times or more. The genes are TRBV6-2 or TRBV6-3 and TRBJ1-3; D is ambiguous. Germline V lookup: CDR1 MNHEY, CDR2 SVGEGT. This CDR3 comprises 15 residues. Trimming took 0 bases from V and 0 from J, leaving 6 bases between them. DNA of the CDR3: TGTGCCAGCAGTTACTCGTGGACCTCTGGAAACACCATATATTTT. The encoded protein is CASSYSWTSGNTIYF.

The chain recombines TRBV7-3 with TRBJ2-3, with 8 nucleotides matching TRBD1. With 5 bases clipped from V and 0 bases from J, the junction kept 1 base outside the gene matches. Germline loops: CDR1 SGHTA, CDR2 FQGTGA. The CDR3 loop spans 14 amino acids. This CDR3 reads CASSRQGSTDTQYF. The CDR3 DNA follows: TGTGCCAGCAGCCGACAGGGGAGCACAGATACGCAGTATTTT.

V gene TRBV5-1 combines with J gene TRBJ2-6, with D hard to call. Germline lookup yields CDR1 SGHRS and CDR2 YFSETQ. The CDR3 covers 14 residues. Deletions cut 3 bases from V and 0 bases from J, with 4 bases between. CDR3 bases: TGCGCCAGCAGCTCAGGCTCTGGGGCCAACGTCCTGACTTTC. Encoded protein: CASSSGSGANVLTF.

This chain connects TRBV15 to TRBJ1-5; 9 nucleotides align to TRBD1. Germline values: CDR1 LNHNV, CDR2 YYDKDF (reference sequence). V lost 3 bases to trimming and J lost 7 bases; unmatched junction nucleotides: 7. CDR3 length: 15 amino acids. CDR3: CATSRDRGNFQPQHF. For the CDR3, the DNA is TGTGCCACCAGCAGGGACAGGGGTAATTTCCAGCCCCAGCATTTT.

This clonotype occurred a few times. The chain uses TRBV2 and TRBJ1-2; 7 positions agree with TRBD1. The CDR3 extends over 13 amino acids. J was trimmed by 6 bases and V by 4 bases; bases with no gene match: 5. CDR1 and CDR2 (germline): SNHLY, FYNNEI. Here the CDR3 DNA reads TGTGCCAGCAGTGTCAGAGGGGGCGATGGCTACACCTTC. Residues: CASSVRGGDGYTF.

This clonotype was observed many times. V usage is TRBV28 and J usage is TRBJ1-4; D remains unclear. CDR1 is MDHEN and CDR2 is SYDVKM in the germline V gene. Trimming took 6 bases from V and 6 from J, leaving 11 bases between them. The CDR3 covers 13 residues. CDR3 DNA: TGTGCCAGCAGCGAAGGAAGTGATGAAAAACTGTTTTTT. Translated: CASSEGSDEKLFF.

This clonotype has ten or more counts. V gene TRBV5-1 combines with J gene TRBJ2-3, with 12 nucleotides matching TRBD2. CDR3 size: 16 residues. CDR1 and CDR2 (germline): SGHRS, YFSETQ. The V gene end was trimmed by 0 bases and the J gene end by 1 base; junction bases not matched to a gene: 0. The CDR3 nucleotides are TGCGCCAGCAGCTTGGGACTAGCGGGGGGCACAGATACGCAGTATTTT. Amino acid sequence: CASSLGLAGGTDTQYF.

This clonotype was counted a few times. This chain links TRBV20-1 with TRBJ1-1; 8 nucleotides agree with TRBD1. The CDR3 has 14 residues. J lost 4 bases, V lost 4 bases, and 8 bases had no gene match. The germline V gene encodes CDR1 DFQATT and CDR2 SNEGSKA (reference sequence). CDR3 nucleotide sequence: TGCAGTGCTACGACAGGGGCGTTCTCCACTGAAGCTTTCTTT. It yields the protein CSATTGAFSTEAFF.

This clonotype was observed many times. The chain joins TRBV10-3 to TRBJ1-1; 8 bases agree with TRBD1. This CDR3 spans 13 amino acids. CDR1 is ENHRY and CDR2 is SYGVKD in the germline V gene. V trimming: 6 bases; J trimming: 3 bases; junction bases outside the gene matches: 3. The CDR3 loop reads CAIRGQGDTEAFF. The CDR3 DNA follows: TGTGCCATCAGAGGACAGGGAGACACTGAAGCTTTCTTT.

This clonotype was counted a few times. V and J are TRBV20-1 and TRBJ2-7; TRBD2 matches 10 bases. Germline CDR1 is DFQATT and CDR2 is SNEGSKA (reference sequence). The CDR3 length is 15 residues. Trimming at V came to 1 base and at J to 3 bases, leaving 6 bases not matched to a gene. Written as DNA, the CDR3 is TGCAGTGCTAGAGGGGCTAGCGGGGGCAACTACGAGCAGTACTTC. This translates into CSARGASGGNYEQYF.

This clonotype was counted many times. The V call is TRBV28, the J call TRBJ1-5; D gene uncertain. Germline CDR1 is MDHEN and CDR2 is SYDVKM. Trimming took 2 bases from V and 2 from J, leaving 7 bases between them. This CDR3 has 14 amino acids. CDR3 in amino acids: CASSLLPRNQPQHF. The CDR3 DNA is TGTGCCAGCAGTTTACTACCCCGCAATCAGCCCCAGCATTTT. Full variable domain (missing parts from reference TRBV28 and TRBJ1-5): DVKVTQSSRYLVKRTGEKVFLECVQDMDHENMFWYRQDPGLGLRLIYFSYDVKMKEKGDIPEGYSVSREKKERFSLILESASTNQTSMYLCASSLLPRNQPQHFGDGTRLSIL.

This clonotype was counted ten times or more. The chain has TRBV7-9 and TRBJ2-2, with unresolved D. This CDR3 contains 17 residues. V lost 1 base to trimming and J lost 10 bases, with 22 bases between them. Germline V gives CDR1 SEHNR, CDR2 FQNEAQ (reference sequence). As DNA, the CDR3 is TGTGCCAGCAGCTTAGAAAGAGGTACAGCCGGTGGTTTGGAGCTGTTTTTT. This encodes CASSLERGTAGGLELFF.

The chain employs TRBV6-5 and TRBJ1-1; maybe TRBD1 (6 bases). Germline V lookup: CDR1 MNHEY, CDR2 SVGAGI. The CDR3 extends over 13 amino acids. Trimming removed 6 bases at V and 7 bases at J, with 15 bases between. The CDR3: CASRGQAYGEAFF. The CDR3 DNA follows: TGTGCCAGCAGGGGACAAGCTTATGGTGAAGCTTTCTTT.